This T cell receptor (beta chain) was observed in a study of blood T cell repertoires in COVID-19. For the study at large: The United States, Italy and Spain provided the acute and convalescent COVID-19 samples.

The CDR3 extends over 11 amino acids. The V end was cut by 5 bases, the J end by 4 bases, with 6 bases between. Germline lookup yields CDR1 LNHDA and CDR2 SQIVND (reference sequence). Produced via immunoSEQ multiplex PCR; TCRdb's table is partial and in-frame only. The sample has fewer than 250,000 clones, under 90% seen once. Material: peripheral blood. The clonotype was recovered from a woman of 80 years or more with COVID-19, enrolled during active disease. The chain recombines TRBV19 with TRBJ2-7, with D possibly TRBD2 on 5 matching bases. The CDR3 loop is CASSEGYEQYF. As DNA, the CDR3 is TGTGCCAGTAGTGAGGGATACGAGCAGTACTTC. The full variable domain, completed using reference TRBV19 and TRBJ2-7, is DGGITQSPKYLFRKEGQNVTLSCEQNLNHDAMYWYRQDPGQGLRLIYYSQIVNDFQKGDIAEGYSVSREKKESFPLTVTSAQKNPTAFYLCASSEGYEQYFGPGTRLTVT.